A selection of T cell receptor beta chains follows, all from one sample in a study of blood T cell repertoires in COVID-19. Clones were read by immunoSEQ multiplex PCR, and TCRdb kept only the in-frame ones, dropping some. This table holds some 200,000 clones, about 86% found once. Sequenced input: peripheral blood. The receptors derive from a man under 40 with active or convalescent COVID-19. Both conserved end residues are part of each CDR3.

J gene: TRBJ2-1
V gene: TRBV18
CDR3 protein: CASFWRDGDNEQFF

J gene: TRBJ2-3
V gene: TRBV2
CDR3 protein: CARNAGTHTDTQYF

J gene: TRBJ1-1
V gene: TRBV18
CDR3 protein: CASSRGRDRFEAFF

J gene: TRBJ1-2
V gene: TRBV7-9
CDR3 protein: CASSLAGRVTGGYTF

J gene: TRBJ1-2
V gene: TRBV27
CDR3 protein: CASSPPQGNYGYTF

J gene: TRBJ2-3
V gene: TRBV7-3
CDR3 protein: CASSLGWASGGQDTQYF

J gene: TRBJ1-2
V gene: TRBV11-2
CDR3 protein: CASSLAQGAGGYTF

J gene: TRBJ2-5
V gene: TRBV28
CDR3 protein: CASSPPLPGTQYF

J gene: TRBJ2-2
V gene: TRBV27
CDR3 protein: CASSLSVRAANTGELFF

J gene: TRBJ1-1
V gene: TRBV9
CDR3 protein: CASSVALDTEAFF